These 10 T cell receptor beta chains share one sample of origin, sequenced in a study of T cell responses to AZD1222 COVID-19 vaccine (dated by TCRdb to 2020 to 2023). Library preparation used the immunoSEQ multiplex PCR assay. TCRdb limited this immuneACCESS table to in-frame rearrangements with V and J called. A share of clones is missing; checked studies link under half to unresolved V genes, and the rest is unexplained. This sample holds about 100,000 clones; just over 90% were observed only once. Of the sample, roughly 5.6% falls within the top ten clones. According to the study, the label for this sample's time point signals: about 28 days (+/-7) after the second vaccine dose. Material: peripheral blood, obtained 28 days after the second AZD1222 dose. All receptors derive from an adult who received the AZD1222 COVID-19 vaccine.

V gene TRBV5-5 combines with J gene TRBJ1-3; 11 bases match TRBD1. V lost 4 bases and J lost 0; bases outside the gene matches: 3. This CDR3 comprises 16 residues. CDR1 is SGHKS and CDR2 is YYEKEE in the germline V gene (reference sequence). This CDR3 reads CASSTGTGGSGNTIYF. The CDR3 region has the DNA TGTGCCAGCAGCACCGGGACAGGGGGCTCTGGAAACACCATATATTTT.

Regarding this clone: Within the sample, other DNA sequences also encode this same CDR3. The V gene is TRBV19, the J gene TRBJ1-3; TRBD1 is a possible D gene (6 bases). This CDR3 has 15 amino acids. With 5 bases removed from V and 0 bases from J, the gap between germline ends came to 11 bases. The germline CDR1 and CDR2 sequences are LNHDA and SQIVND (reference sequence). The CDR3 is CASSEQGPSGNTIYF. The CDR3 coding sequence is TGTGCCAGTAGTGAACAGGGACCCTCTGGAAACACCATATATTTT. The variable domain in full, with the rest retrieved from reference TRBV19 and TRBJ1-3, is DGGITQSPKYLFRKEGQNVTLSCEQNLNHDAMYWYRQDPGQGLRLIYYSQIVNDFQKGDIAEGYSVSREKKESFPLTVTSAQKNPTAFYLCASSEQGPSGNTIYFGEGSWLTVV.

J is TRBJ1-4 and V is TRBV15, with 8 bases aligning to TRBD1. This CDR3 region has 17 residues. Germline V gene sequence: CDR1 LNHNV, CDR2 YYDKDF (reference sequence). Trimming cost V 7 bases and J 8 bases; bases outside gene matches: 18. CDR3 amino acids: CATNVGQGAAEKEKLFF. For the CDR3, the DNA is TGTGCCACCAACGTTGGGCAGGGGGCTGCGGAGAAAGAAAAACTGTTTTTT.

V gene TRBV7-9 combines with J gene TRBJ2-1; TRBD2 aligns across 7 bases. Per the germline V gene, CDR1 is SEHNR and CDR2 is FQNEAQ (reference sequence). V was pared by 0 bases and J by 16 bases, with 6 bases of the junction left unmatched. The CDR3 is 12 amino acids. Here the CDR3 DNA reads TGTGCCAGCAGCTTAGCGACGGGAGGACGATTCTTC. Its translation is CASSLATGGRFF.

The chain recombines TRBV15 with TRBJ2-2; 7 bases line up with TRBD2. CDR1 LNHNV and CDR2 YYDKDF come from the germline V gene (reference sequence). V lost 3 bases, J lost 6 bases, and 4 bases stayed unmatched. The CDR3 sequence is 14 residues long. CDR3: CATSRKTSSGELFF. CDR3 DNA sequence: TGTGCCACCAGCAGGAAGACTAGCTCCGGGGAGCTGTTTTTT.

The chain combines TRBV4-3 with TRBJ2-1; TRBD2 matches at 13 bases. This CDR3 has 16 residues. V was pared by 4 bases and J by 4 bases, with 4 bases of the junction left unmatched. Germline loops: CDR1 LGHNA, CDR2 YSLEER. This CDR3 is CASSLRGLAGYNEQFF. The DNA of the CDR3 is TGCGCCAGCAGCCTGAGGGGACTAGCGGGGTACAATGAGCAGTTCTTC.

This clone has more than one count but fewer than ten. The chain combines TRBV3-1 (or the pseudogene TRBV3-2) with TRBJ1-2; D gene uncertain. The germline V gene has CDR1 LGHDT and CDR2 YNNKEL (reference sequence). V lost 0 bases and J 0 bases, leaving 8 bases between the germline ends. The CDR3 is 15 amino acids. CDR3 region: CASSQENRANYGYTF. Written as DNA, the CDR3 is TGTGCCAGCAGCCAAGAAAACAGAGCTAACTATGGCTACACCTTC.

This clone was observed a handful of times. This chain connects TRBV6-1 to TRBJ1-1, with 9 positions matching TRBD1. Per germline, CDR1 MNHNS and CDR2 SASEGT. This CDR3 comprises 16 residues. With V trimmed by 4 bases and J by 1 base, 7 bases remained unmatched. This CDR3 is CASSALRTGENTEAFF. CDR3 coding DNA: TGTGCCAGCAGTGCCCTAAGGACAGGGGAGAACACTGAAGCTTTCTTT.

In its sample, this clone was seen once. The chain carries TRBV5-1 and TRBJ2-7, with D perhaps matching TRBD2 (6 bases). Trimming cost V 3 bases and J 5 bases, with 15 bases left between them. The CDR3 runs 14 residues. The germline V gene has CDR1 SGHRS and CDR2 YFSETQ. CDR3 bases: TGCGCCAGCAGCTCCCCCGGGACTTACCACGAGCAGTACTTC. It translates to CASSSPGTYHEQYF. Using reference TRBV5-1 and TRBJ2-7 for the parts outside the CDR3, the full variable domain is KAGVTQTPRYLIKTRGQQVTLSCSPISGHRSVSWYQQTPGQGLQFLFEYFSETQRNKGNFPGRFSGRQFSNSRSEMNVSTLELGDSALYLCASSSPGTYHEQYFGPGTRLTVT.

J is TRBJ2-1 and V is TRBV6-4; no clear D. The CDR3 runs to 14 residues. Per germline, CDR1 MRHNA and CDR2 SNTAGT. V was clipped by 7 bases and J by 3 bases, with 13 bases between them. The CDR3 loop reads CASNSGTNYNEQFF. The CDR3 DNA reads TGTGCCAGCAATTCGGGCACCAACTACAATGAGCAGTTCTTC.